This is a list of T cell receptor beta chains from one sample in a study of molecular identifiers for immune sequencing clone quantification. TCRdb redid the calling of the PCR reads with MiXCR, one entry per CDR3 protein. The sample consists of about 300,000 distinct CDR3 sequences, 20% to 25% of them appearing once. The sample comprised naive CD8+ T cells from blood, with Jurkat cell RNA spiked in. Source of these receptors: a human donor in good health. Some libraries in this study had Jurkat cell RNA spiked in. The conserved cysteine and the conserved F or W are not part of the CDR3 here. Each record gives: V gene, J gene, CDR3 protein.

TRBV24-1	TRBJ2-2	ATSDFGSGTGELF
TRBV5-1	TRBJ2-5	ASSLYLDRGDQETKY
TRBV3-1	TRBJ2-7	ASSQDGPFEQY
TRBV7-9	TRBJ1-1	ASSPDPHLDLAF
TRBV13	TRBJ2-5	ASSSNQDSLSETQY
TRBV20-1	TRBJ2-7	SARDPRTSGNTYEQY
TRBV28	TRBJ2-7	ASSSSDSLWEQY
TRBV5-1	TRBJ1-2	ASSLEAPYGYT
TRBV29-1	TRBJ2-1	SVPRTEGDNEQF
TRBV9	TRBJ2-2	ASTYSGRHHGELF